These 15 T cell receptor beta chains were all obtained from the same sample, sequenced in a study of immune evolution from preneoplasia to lung adenocarcinoma. Assay: immunoSEQ multiplex PCR; the TCRdb copy retains only in-frame clones and omits some. The data contain roughly 7,000 clones, roughly 80% of them singletons. Sequencing used FFPE invasive lung adenocarcinoma tissue. Source of these receptors: a person between 55 and 70 years old with lung adenocarcinoma.

V gene TRBV5-4 combines with J gene TRBJ2-7; 8 bases are shared with TRBD2. The CDR3 is 16 amino acids. V lost 2 bases, J lost 1 base, and 8 bases stayed unmatched. Per the germline V gene, CDR1 is SGHNT and CDR2 is YYREEE (reference sequence). The DNA of the CDR3 is TGTGCCAGCAGCTTAGCCCTGGGACTAGGGTCCTACGAGCAGTACTTC. It translates to CASSLALGLGSYEQYF.

This clone showed up just a few times. The chain is built from TRBV10-1 and TRBJ2-2; maybe TRBD2 (6 bases). The V gene lost 5 bases and the J gene lost 7 bases, with 11 bases spanning the gap. The germline V gene encodes CDR1 WNHNN and CDR2 SYGVQD (reference sequence). The CDR3 loop spans 13 amino acids. The CDR3 DNA follows: TGCGCCAGCAGTCGGGGGTACGGCGGGGAGCTGTTTTTT. Residues: CASSRGYGGELFF.

The chain uses TRBV6-6 and TRBJ2-7; 9 positions match TRBD1. CDR3 size: 14 residues. Germline trimming cut 5 bases from V and 6 bases from J; bases unmatched to any gene: 8. Germline CDR1 reads MNHNY; CDR2 reads SVGAGI (reference sequence). The CDR3 region has the DNA TGTGCCAGCAGTCTCGGGACAGGGATCACCGAGCAGTACTTC. Protein: CASSLGTGITEQYF.

The V gene is TRBV5-1, the J gene TRBJ2-2; D remains ambiguous. The CDR3 covers 15 residues. Germline V lookup: CDR1 SGHRS, CDR2 YFSETQ. V lost 3 bases and J 4 bases, leaving 13 bases between the germline ends. The CDR3 sequence: CASSSIVGSTGELFF. The CDR3, as DNA: TGCGCCAGCAGCTCGATAGTAGGAAGCACCGGGGAGCTGTTTTTT.

This chain joins TRBV6-5 and TRBJ2-2; 8 bases are shared with TRBD1. Germline loops: CDR1 MNHEY, CDR2 SVGAGI. With V trimmed by 4 bases and J by 4 bases, 5 bases remained unmatched. CDR3 length equals 15 residues. The CDR3 nucleotides are TGTGCCAGCAGTTGGACAGGGAAAATCACCGGGGAGCTGTTTTTT. Its translation is CASSWTGKITGELFF.

The chain recombines TRBV5-6 with TRBJ2-7; D possibly corresponds to TRBD2 (5 bases). Germline CDR1 and CDR2: SGHDT and YYEEEE. The CDR3 has 13 residues. Between the trimmed V and J ends, which lost 4 bases and 0 bases, there was a span of 8 bases. CDR3 sequence: CASSHRDSYEQYF. CDR3 bases: TGTGCCAGCAGCCACCGGGACTCCTACGAGCAGTACTTC.

The chain employs TRBV7-2 and TRBJ1-1; D is perhaps TRBD1 (5 bases). Per the germline V gene, CDR1 is SGHTA and CDR2 is FQGNSA. This CDR3 spans 13 amino acids. The V gene lost 9 bases and the J gene lost 1 base, with 12 bases spanning the gap. DNA for the CDR3: TGTGCCAGTGCAGTAGGGGCGAACACTGAAGCTTTCTTT. This encodes CASAVGANTEAFF.

A single count supports this clone. Distinct nucleotide sequences in the sample also encode this CDR3. V usage is TRBV28 and J usage is TRBJ2-1, with D possibly TRBD1 on 6 matching bases. Trimming cost V 6 bases and J 2 bases, with 14 bases left between them. CDR3 length: 15 residues. The germline V gene encodes CDR1 MDHEN and CDR2 SYDVKM. In nucleotides, the CDR3 is TGTGCCAGCAGACGCAACAGGGATCCCTACAATGAGCAGTTCTTC. Translated: CASRRNRDPYNEQFF.

In this sample, this clone turned up a few times. The chain recombines TRBV7-2 with TRBJ1-1, with D possibly TRBD1 on 5 matching bases. The CDR3 contains 14 residues. With 1 base removed from V and 7 bases from J, the gap between germline ends came to 13 bases. Germline values: CDR1 SGHTA, CDR2 FQGNSA. CDR3 bases: TGTGCCAGCAGCTTAGACCGGGGGAAGGATGAAGCTTTCTTT. Translated, it gives CASSLDRGKDEAFF.

This clone turned up a few times. The chain joins TRBV5-1 to TRBJ2-7; either TRBD1 or TRBD2 may supply D (5 bases each). Germline V gene lookup returns CDR1 SGHRS and CDR2 YFSETQ. The length of the CDR3 is 16 residues. Trimming removed 4 bases at V and 0 bases at J, with 17 bases between. The CDR3 loop reads CASSQPRGNYSYEQYF. In DNA form, the CDR3 reads TGCGCCAGCAGCCAACCCCGGGGCAACTACTCCTACGAGCAGTACTTC.

The V and J genes are TRBV2 and TRBJ2-7, with 7 bases that match TRBD1. From germline, CDR1 is SNHLY and CDR2 FYNNEI. The CDR3 has 11 amino acids. V lost 6 bases to trimming and J lost 7 bases; unmatched junction nucleotides: 3. The CDR3 loop reads CASRLQGEQYF. The CDR3 DNA follows: TGTGCCAGCAGATTACAGGGGGAGCAGTACTTC.

The chain uses TRBV2 and TRBJ1-1; D may be TRBD1 (6 bases). Germline V lookup: CDR1 SNHLY, CDR2 FYNNEI. Trimming removed 7 bases at V and 4 bases at J, with 13 bases between. This CDR3 is 13 amino acids long. The CDR3 is CASIYRASTEAFF. CDR3 nucleotides: TGTGCCAGCATATACAGGGCCAGCACTGAAGCTTTCTTT.

This rearrangement joins TRBV30 to TRBJ2-1; 10 bases match TRBD1. Trimming at V came to 3 bases and at J to 7 bases, leaving 3 bases not matched to a gene. The CDR3 is 13 amino acids. From germline, CDR1 is GTSNPN and CDR2 SVGIG (reference sequence). Here the CDR3 reads CAWRTGGMNEQFF. DNA of the CDR3: TGTGCCTGGAGGACAGGGGGCATGAATGAGCAGTTCTTC.

The genes are TRBV5-5 and TRBJ1-1; D gene unclear. Germline CDR1 reads SGHKS; CDR2 reads YYEKEE (reference sequence). This CDR3 has 16 amino acids. The V end was cut by 1 base, the J end by 2 bases, with 15 bases between. In DNA, the CDR3 is TGTGCCAGCAGCTTGATCCAGACTGGAGTAAACACTGAAGCTTTCTTT. This encodes CASSLIQTGVNTEAFF. Using reference TRBV5-5 and TRBJ1-1 for the parts outside the CDR3, the full variable domain is DAGVTQSPTHLIKTRGQQVTLRCSPISGHKSVSWYQQVLGQGPQFIFQYYEKEERGRGNFPDRFSARQFPNYSSELNVNALLLGDSALYLCASSLIQTGVNTEAFFGQGTRLTVV.

V gene TRBV28 combines with J gene TRBJ2-4, with 7 positions matching TRBD1. This CDR3 has 15 amino acids. In germline, CDR1 is MDHEN, CDR2 SYDVKM. The V and J ends lost 6 bases and 3 bases, in that order; junction bases with no gene match: 8. CDR3 nucleotides: TGTGCCAGCAGGCCCAGGGGGTCGGGCAAAAACATTCAGTACTTC. It yields the protein CASRPRGSGKNIQYF.